Described below is a single T cell receptor (beta chain) sequence and its context. This clonotype has just a few counts. Its recognized antigen is unknown. Base qualities are not at hand, and no much larger clone is one base apart. The data were taken from a study of vaccination and CD4 T cells after COVID-19 (dated by TCRdb to between 2021 and 2022). Describing the broader study: Convalescent patients had a positive SARS-CoV-2 result on nasal swab PCR, and of these patients, several had mild disease and one had severe disease. The convalescent cohort included six males and four females, with two Hispanic individuals, seven Caucasians, two Asians and one multiracial person. Two doses of either the Pfizer-BioNTech BNT162b2 vaccine (n=8) or the Moderna mRNA-1273 vaccine (n=2) were administered to participants. Post-COVID blood samples were collected from convalescent patients a median of around 96 days after diagnosis, with a range of roughly 35 to 161 days. Post-vaccine blood samples were obtained a median of around 67 days after the second vaccine dose, with a range of roughly 14 to 241 days. For stimulating the cultures, overlapping spike peptide pools were used, derived from SARS-CoV-2 as well as from the common cold coronaviruses HCoV-NL63, HCoV-OC43 and HCoV-229E. Control cultures used a CEFX viral epitope pool as positive control, an HIV-1 Nef peptide pool as negative control, or no peptide. In fewer than 12 COVID-19 convalescent patients and a few infection-naive healthy vaccine recipients, researchers compared the spike-specific CD4+ TCR repertoire from before mRNA vaccination with the repertoire from after.

Taken from the germline V gene, the CDR1 and CDR2 loops are KGHDR and SFDVKD. The cysteine opens and the phenylalanine closes a CDR3 of 16 amino acids. The entry retains the CDR3 DNA only, 48 bases that are in frame from base 1. V lost 3 bases and J lost 0 bases, and the count of bases not matched to a germline gene is 2. Summary of the overall study and its limitations: Of the vaccine-specific clones found in convalescent patients, nearly all (304 of 307) were mono-reactive for SARS-CoV-2 spike instead of being cross-reactive with common cold coronaviruses. In convalescent patients, a median around 86% of post-vaccine SARS-CoV-2-reactive clones were detected only after vaccination, and vaccine-specific priming was suggested by this finding. Relatively few convalescent patients were included in the study, and early timepoints after natural infection were not analyzed. An increase in the median number of SARS-CoV-2-reactive clonotypes from 21 after infection to a few dozen after vaccination was observed, but the change was not found to be significant.

The sample's treatment or condition label, in plain terms: approximately 10-day PBMC culture with coronavirus spike peptide pools or control peptides (ViraFEST assay). The ViraFEST assay was used in the study, in which antigen-specific T cells were expanded with peptide pools and expanded clonotypes were subsequently identified by TCR sequencing. The convalescent patients' positive SARS-CoV-2 PCR tests fell between March and December 2020, which was before the Alpha, Beta and Delta variants emerged in the United States. Approximately 1.8 million PBMCs per well were cultured in IMDM with 5% human AB serum and approximately 9.8 IU/ml IL-2, plus 10 ug/ml peptide pools. Half of the culture medium was replaced with fresh IL-2-containing medium on days 3 and 7. Once the cells had been in culture for over nine days, the EasySep CD4+ T cell isolation kit was used to isolate CD4+ T cells by negative selection. Ficoll-Paque Plus gradient centrifugation was used to isolate PBMCs from whole blood, and the isolated PBMCs were then either used fresh or cryopreserved at -140C. Culture conditions were generally each tested in triplicate wells.

The method was PCR. TCR sequencing of DNA from cultured CD4+ T cells used the Oncomine TCR Beta short-read assay at the Johns Hopkins FTIC core. The QIAamp micro DNA kit was used to extract genomic DNA from the cultured CD4+ T cells. The Oncomine TCR Beta libraries from cultured CD4+ T cells were pooled using unique dual indexes and then sequenced on an Illumina iSeq 100. In the paper's pipeline: Non-productive sequences were removed, and CDR3s that did not start with C, did not end with F or W, or were shorter than 7 amino acids were discarded. The MANAFEST web application identified antigen-specific clonotypes by comparing peptide-stimulated wells against reference wells and other culture wells. To be called positive, a clone needed an FDR below 0.05, an odds ratio above 5, and a productive frequency above 0.1% in at least two of three replicate wells. Cross-reactive clonotypes were defined as significantly expanded in both SARS-CoV-2 spike wells and at least one common cold coronavirus spike condition. Levenshtein distances (stringdist) and unrooted phylogenetic trees (ape) in R version 3.6.1 were used to assess CDR3 homology. TCRdb handled the public reads itself, with Q25 trimming in fastp and clone calling in MiXCR, and kept productive beta chains. Each CDR3 protein appears once, grouped with its most common genes and DNA. For this entry, the V and J calls and clone size follow TCRdb and not the study's own pipeline. The sample table contains 4,000 to 4,500 distinct CDR3 sequences; only one count was recorded for less than 25% of them. The ten top clones hold about 49% of the sample.

The TCR originated in a human donor who had recovered from COVID-19. Sequenced here: CD4+ T cells from blood, cultured in vitro, sampled after SARS-CoV-2 vaccination. This receptor chain uses TRBV24-1 and TRBJ2-1, and TRBD2 aligns with 9 junction nucleotides. At the DNA level, the sequence is TGTGCCACCAGTGATAATAGCGGGAGCTCCTACAATGAGCAGTTCTTC. Its amino acids are CATSDNSGSSYNEQFF.